The entry below gives a single T cell receptor (beta chain) sequence along with its context. Its target is not known. This CDR3 has 15 residues. Germline V gene sequence: CDR1 MDHEN, CDR2 SYDVKM. V lost 5 bases to trimming and J lost 0 bases; unmatched junction nucleotides: 7. The sample is drawn from a study of identifying expanded T cells in peripheral blood. Notes on the study in general: Technical replicates showed roughly 1.2 changed clones; approximately two weeks roughly 16; four weeks 19.

Generated by immunoSEQ multiplex PCR, the TCRdb table keeps only in-frame clones and is missing some. The sample consists of approximately 97,000 clones, about 91% of them appearing once. Input material: blood. This TCR was sampled from a person aged 18 to 69 in good health. The chain has TRBV28 and TRBJ2-7, with TRBD2 matching 7 bases. The CDR3 protein is CASSKRGGNSYEQYF. CDR3 sequence (DNA): TGTGCCAGCAGTAAAAGGGGAGGGAACTCCTACGAGCAGTACTTC.